A selection of T cell receptor beta chains follows, all from one sample in a study of T cells in Graves' hyperthyroidism and ophthalmopathy. In TCRdb, the multiplex PCR reads were re-called with MiXCR into one record per CDR3 protein. The table lists approximately 590,000 distinct CDR3 sequences, about a sixth of them singletons. The sequencing input was blood. The receptor set was obtained from a young woman with Graves' hyperthyroidism. Both conserved end residues are part of each CDR3. A D gene is named only where the DNA matches it firmly. Expanded clones get a size class; other rows say once, few or many, or leave the size out.

v_gene	d_gene	abundance	j_gene	CDR3nt	CDR3aa
TRBV5-1	TRBD2	many	TRBJ2-2	TGCGCCAGCAGAACGCTAGCGGGCGACACCGGGGAGCTGTTTTTT	CASRTLAGDTGELFF
TRBV6-2/TRBV6-3	NA	NA	TRBJ1-6	TGTGCCAGCAGCCGCGTAGCCCTCCACTTT	CASSRVALHF
TRBV10-3	NA	many	TRBJ2-7	TGTGCCATCAGTGATGGGGGGGGCAAAACCTACGAGCAGTACTTC	CAISDGGGKTYEQYF
TRBV27	TRBD2	many	TRBJ2-3	TGTGCCAGCGATCGAGCGGGAGGGACAGATACGCAGTATTTT	CASDRAGGTDTQYF
TRBV5-1	NA	many	TRBJ2-1	TGCGCCAGCAGCGGTAGGGGAGGCGGTGAGCAGTTCTTC	CASSGRGGGEQFF
TRBV27	TRBD2	NA	TRBJ2-7	TGTGCCAGCAGTACAGCGGGAGCGCCCGTCTACGAGCAGTACTTC	CASSTAGAPVYEQYF
TRBV6-1	NA	NA	TRBJ2-7	TGTGCCAGCAGTGGCCTGACAGGCTACGAGCAGTACTTC	CASSGLTGYEQYF
TRBV27	NA	many	TRBJ1-2	TGTGCCAGCAGAAAGCAGGGGAACTATGGCTACACCTTC	CASRKQGNYGYTF
TRBV5-1	NA	few	TRBJ2-7	TGCGCCAGCAGCTCCGGGACACCGGCCACCTACGAGCAGTACTTC	CASSSGTPATYEQYF
TRBV5-1	TRBD1	many	TRBJ1-4	TGCGCCAGCAGCAGAGGACAGGGGGCTTTCGATGAAAAACTGTTTTTT	CASSRGQGAFDEKLFF
TRBV7-2	TRBD1	many	TRBJ1-5	TGTGCCAGCAGCTTACAGCCGGGACAGGGCTTTCAGCCCCAGCATTTT	CASSLQPGQGFQPQHF
TRBV28	TRBD1	many	TRBJ1-5	TGTGCCAGCGGGACAGGGGGTTACCAGCCCCAGCATTTT	CASGTGGYQPQHF
TRBV10-3	NA	NA	TRBJ1-5	TGTGCCATCAGTGAGGATAAGCATTTT	CAISEDKHF
TRBV11-2	NA	many	TRBJ2-5	TGTGCCAGCAGCTCAGTGCAGTGGGCTGTACAAGAGACCCAGTACTTC	CASSSVQWAVQETQYF
TRBV5-1	TRBD2	NA	TRBJ2-2	TGCGCCAGCAGCTTTTCTAGCGGGACCGCAGGGGAGCTGTTTTTT	CASSFSSGTAGELFF
TRBV19	NA	NA	TRBJ2-1	TGTGCCAGTAGTATGTCCTACCTGGACAATGAGCAGTTCTTC	CASSMSYLDNEQFF
TRBV7-9	TRBD2	many	TRBJ2-7	TGTGCCAGCAGCACATGGACTAGCGGGACCTCATCCTACGAGCAGTACTTC	CASSTWTSGTSSYEQYF
TRBV5-1	NA	many	TRBJ2-7	TGCGCCAGCAGCCCGCCTCTGGATTCCTACGAGCAGTACTTC	CASSPPLDSYEQYF
TRBV5-5	NA	many	TRBJ2-1	TGTGCCAGCAGCTTCGACAAGTATATTTACAATGAGCAGTTCTTC	CASSFDKYIYNEQFF
TRBV6-2/TRBV6-3	NA	many	TRBJ1-5	TGTGCCAGCAGTTACGGGCAGGTCCTAAATCAGCCCCAGCATTTT	CASSYGQVLNQPQHF
TRBV6-1	NA	many	TRBJ2-6	TGTGCCAGCAGTTCCGGATACTCCGGGGCCAACGTCCTGACTTTC	CASSSGYSGANVLTF
TRBV24-1	TRBD1	NA	TRBJ1-2	TGTGCCACCAGTGAACAGGGGATAAACTATGGCTACACCTTC	CATSEQGINYGYTF